The clone carrying this T cell receptor beta chain turned up a few times. These data are taken from a study of cytomegalovirus exposure and HLA in healthy donors. PCR amplification relied on 60 Vbeta primers (plus 13 Jbeta primers). TCRdb keeps only in-frame clones here, not all; method: immunoSEQ multiplex PCR. The repertoire consists of about 140,000 clones, with roughly 10% occurring once and the leading ten covering 1.8%. CDR1 and CDR2 from the germline V gene are WNHNN and SYGVQD (reference sequence). V was cut by 2 bases and J by 2 bases, with 13 bases left in between. This CDR3 spans 15 amino acids.

This sequence was found in a man in his fifties in good health and CMV-seronegative. The genes are TRBV10-1 and TRBJ2-7, with a tentative D call TRBD2 (6 bases). Sequences were obtained from PBMCs. DNA of the CDR3: TGCGCCAGCAGTGAGGGAGGGATGGAGCCCTACGAGCAGTACTTC. Protein sequence: CASSEGGMEPYEQYF.